Included here is one T cell receptor (beta chain) sequence, with context. The repertoire was sequenced with immunoSEQ multiplex PCR; TCRdb's copy has only in-frame clones and lacks some. Among almost 35,000 clones listed, 90% were seen once. These data belong to a study of T cell changes during pregnancy in multiple sclerosis. The TCR comes from a female donor with multiple sclerosis, enrolled in a pregnancy study. The sequences come from CD8+ T cells from peripheral blood mononuclear cells, collected in the first trimester of pregnancy.

This chain's CDR3 is CASSTTGGHPDYTF. CDR3 coding DNA: TGTGCCAGCAGCACAACAGGGGGCCACCCTGACTACACCTTC. The chain recombines TRBV6-5 with TRBJ1-2, with 9 bases identical to TRBD1. The CDR3 is 14 amino acids. V lost 6 bases and J lost 10; bases outside the gene matches: 12. Germline CDR1 MNHEY, CDR2 SVGAGI.